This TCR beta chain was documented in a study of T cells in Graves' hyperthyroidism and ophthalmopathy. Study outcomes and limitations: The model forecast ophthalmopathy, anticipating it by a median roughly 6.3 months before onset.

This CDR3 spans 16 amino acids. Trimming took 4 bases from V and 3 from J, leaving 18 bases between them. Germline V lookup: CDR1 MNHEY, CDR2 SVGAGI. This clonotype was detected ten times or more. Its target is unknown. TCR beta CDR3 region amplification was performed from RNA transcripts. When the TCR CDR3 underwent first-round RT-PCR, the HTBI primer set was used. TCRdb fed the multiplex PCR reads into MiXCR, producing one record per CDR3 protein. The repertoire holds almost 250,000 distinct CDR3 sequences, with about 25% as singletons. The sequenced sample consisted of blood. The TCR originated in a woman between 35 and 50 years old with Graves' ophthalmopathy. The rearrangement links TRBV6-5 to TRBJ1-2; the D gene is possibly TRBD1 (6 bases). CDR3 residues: CASSSLLEGVDYGYTF. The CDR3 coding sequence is TGTGCCAGCAGTTCTTTGCTGGAGGGGGTAGACTATGGCTACACCTTC.